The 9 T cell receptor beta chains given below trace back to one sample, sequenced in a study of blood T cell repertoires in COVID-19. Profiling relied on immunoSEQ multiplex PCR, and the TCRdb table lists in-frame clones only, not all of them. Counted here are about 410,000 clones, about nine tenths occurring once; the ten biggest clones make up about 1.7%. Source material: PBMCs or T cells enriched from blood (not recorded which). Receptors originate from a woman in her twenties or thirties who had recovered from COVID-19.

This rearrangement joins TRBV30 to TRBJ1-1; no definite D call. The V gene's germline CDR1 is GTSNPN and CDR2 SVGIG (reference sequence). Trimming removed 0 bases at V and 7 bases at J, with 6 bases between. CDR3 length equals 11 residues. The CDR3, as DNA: TGTGCCTGGAGTGTGAGGGATGAAGCTTTCTTT. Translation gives CAWSVRDEAFF.

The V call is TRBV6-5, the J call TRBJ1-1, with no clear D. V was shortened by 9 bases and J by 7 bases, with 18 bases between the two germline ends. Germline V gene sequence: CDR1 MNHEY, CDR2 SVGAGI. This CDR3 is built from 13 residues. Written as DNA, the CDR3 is TGTGCCAGTCGGAGGGCTGAGTCAGGTGAAGCTTTCTTT. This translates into CASRRAESGEAFF.

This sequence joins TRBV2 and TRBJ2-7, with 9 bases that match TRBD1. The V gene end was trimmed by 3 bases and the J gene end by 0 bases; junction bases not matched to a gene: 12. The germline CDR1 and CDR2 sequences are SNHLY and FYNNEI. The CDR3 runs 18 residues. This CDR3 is CASSDSWTGAPDSYEQYF. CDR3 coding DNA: TGTGCCAGCAGTGATTCTTGGACAGGGGCCCCAGACTCCTACGAGCAGTACTTC. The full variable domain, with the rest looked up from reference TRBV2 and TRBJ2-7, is EPEVTQTPSHQVTQMGQEVILRCVPISNHLYFYWYRQILGQKVEFLVSFYNNEISEKSEIFDDQFSVERPDGSNFTLKIRSTKLEDSAMYFCASSDSWTGAPDSYEQYFGPGTRLTVT.

Here the CDR3 DNA reads TGCGCCAGCAGTCAATCAAGCAGGCCTTTCTACGAGCAGTACTTC. It translates to CASSQSSRPFYEQYF. The chain is built from TRBV23-1 and TRBJ2-7, with D unresolved. TRBV23-1 qualifies as an ORF whose function is uncertain. The CDR3 is 15 residues long. V lost 0 bases and J 3 bases, leaving 12 bases between the germline ends.

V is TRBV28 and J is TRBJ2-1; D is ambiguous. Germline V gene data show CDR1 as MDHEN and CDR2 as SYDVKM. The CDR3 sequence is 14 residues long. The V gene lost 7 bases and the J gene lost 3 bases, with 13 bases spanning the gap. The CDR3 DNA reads TGTGCCAGCATGAGCGAGTCCCGCTACAATGAGCAGTTCTTC. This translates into CASMSESRYNEQFF. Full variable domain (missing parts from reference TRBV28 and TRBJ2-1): DVKVTQSSRYLVKRTGEKVFLECVQDMDHENMFWYRQDPGLGLRLIYFSYDVKMKEKGDIPEGYSVSREKKERFSLILESASTNQTSMYLCASMSESRYNEQFFGPGTRLTVL.

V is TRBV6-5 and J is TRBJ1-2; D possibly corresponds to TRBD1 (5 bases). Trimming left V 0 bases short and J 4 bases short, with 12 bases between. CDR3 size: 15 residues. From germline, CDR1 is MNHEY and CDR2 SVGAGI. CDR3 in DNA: TGTGCCAGCAGTTACTCACCCAGGGATTCCTATGGCTACACCTTC. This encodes CASSYSPRDSYGYTF.

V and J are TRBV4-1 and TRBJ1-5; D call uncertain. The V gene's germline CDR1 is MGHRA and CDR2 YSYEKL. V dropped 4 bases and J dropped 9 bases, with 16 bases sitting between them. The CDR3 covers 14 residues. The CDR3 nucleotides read TGCGCCAGCAGCCTTGGGCCGGGGTTACGGCCCCAGCATTTT. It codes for CASSLGPGLRPQHF.

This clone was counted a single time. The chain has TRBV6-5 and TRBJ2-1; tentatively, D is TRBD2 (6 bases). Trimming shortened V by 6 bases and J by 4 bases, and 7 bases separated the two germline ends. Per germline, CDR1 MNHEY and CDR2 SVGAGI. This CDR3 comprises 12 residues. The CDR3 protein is CASRRGYNEQFF. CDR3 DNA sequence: TGTGCCAGCAGACGGGGGTACAATGAGCAGTTCTTC.

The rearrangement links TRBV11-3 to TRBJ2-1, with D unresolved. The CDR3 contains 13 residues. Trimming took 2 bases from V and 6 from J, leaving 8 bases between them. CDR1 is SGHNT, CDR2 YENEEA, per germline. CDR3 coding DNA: TGTGCCAGCAGCTTAAGCGTCTCCAATGAGCAGTTCTTC. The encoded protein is CASSLSVSNEQFF.